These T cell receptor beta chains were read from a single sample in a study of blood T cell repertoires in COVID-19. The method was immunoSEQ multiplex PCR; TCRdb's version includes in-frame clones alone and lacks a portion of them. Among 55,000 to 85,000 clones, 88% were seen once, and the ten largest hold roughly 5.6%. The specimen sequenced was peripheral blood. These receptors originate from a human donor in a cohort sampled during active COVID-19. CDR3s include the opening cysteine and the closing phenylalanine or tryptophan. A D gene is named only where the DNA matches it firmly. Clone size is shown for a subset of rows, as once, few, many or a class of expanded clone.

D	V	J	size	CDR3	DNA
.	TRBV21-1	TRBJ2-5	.	CASSKRGGWETQYF	TGTGCCAGCAGCAAGAGGGGGGGCTGGGAGACCCAGTACTTC
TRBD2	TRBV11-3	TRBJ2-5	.	CASSGPTSGQETQYF	TGTGCCAGCAGCGGGCCGACTAGCGGACAAGAGACCCAGTACTTC
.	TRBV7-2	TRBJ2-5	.	CASSFIRGAYQETQYF	TGTGCCAGCAGCTTTATTCGGGGGGCGTACCAAGAGACCCAGTACTTC
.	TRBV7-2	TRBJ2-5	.	CASSLGGGETQYF	TGTGCCAGCAGCTTGGGCGGAGGAGAGACCCAGTACTTC
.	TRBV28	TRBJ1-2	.	CASNAQRWLNYGYTF	TGTGCCAGCAATGCTCAGAGGTGGTTGAACTATGGCTACACCTTC
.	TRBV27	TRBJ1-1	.	CASSRGSLGTEAFF	TGTGCCAGCAGCAGGGGATCACTCGGCACTGAAGCTTTCTTT
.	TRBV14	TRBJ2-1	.	CASSQPYASEEYNEQFF	TGTGCCAGCAGCCAACCTTACGCTAGCGAGGAGTACAATGAGCAGTTCTTC
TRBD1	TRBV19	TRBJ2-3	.	CASSILGQGPDTQYF	TGTGCCAGTAGTATTTTGGGACAGGGGCCAGATACGCAGTATTTT
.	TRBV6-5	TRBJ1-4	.	CASSYSTGPGEEKLFF	TGTGCCAGCAGTTACTCGACCGGGCCTGGGGAGGAAAAACTGTTTTTT
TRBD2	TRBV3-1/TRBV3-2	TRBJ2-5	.	CASSQDSARGGSQYF	TGTGCCAGCAGCCAAGATTCGGCGCGGGGGGGCTCCCAGTACTTC
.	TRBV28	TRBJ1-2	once	CASRRHPFYGYTF	TGTGCCAGCAGGCGCCACCCATTCTATGGCTACACCTTC
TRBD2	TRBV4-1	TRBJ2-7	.	CASSPTSRTSGYEQYF	TGCGCCAGCAGCCCCACAAGCAGGACTAGCGGCTACGAGCAGTACTTC
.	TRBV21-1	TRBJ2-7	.	CASSKASPQTHPTARTYEQYF	TGTGCCAGCAGCAAAGCTTCTCCTCAAACGCATCCGACAGCGAGAACCTACGAGCAGTACTTC
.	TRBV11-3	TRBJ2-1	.	CASSLVGGWEAEQFF	TGTGCCAGCAGCTTAGTAGGAGGCTGGGAGGCTGAGCAGTTCTTC
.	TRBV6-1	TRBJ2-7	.	CASSEDQHSYEQYF	TGTGCCAGCAGTGAAGACCAACACTCCTACGAGCAGTACTTC
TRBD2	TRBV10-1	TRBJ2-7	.	CASRAGDLSYEQYF	TGCGCCAGCAGAGCGGGAGACCTCTCCTACGAGCAGTACTTC
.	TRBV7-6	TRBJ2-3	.	CASGPRGVIDTQYF	TGTGCCAGCGGCCCCCGGGGAGTAATAGATACGCAGTATTTT
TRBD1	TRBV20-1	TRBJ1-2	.	CSARGQGIPGYTF	TGCAGTGCTCGTGGACAGGGTATACCCGGCTACACCTTC
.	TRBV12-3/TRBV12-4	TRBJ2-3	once	CASSLSREGTQYF	TGTGCCAGCAGTTTGAGCCGTGAGGGTACGCAGTATTTT
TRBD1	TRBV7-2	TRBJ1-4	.	CASSPRDRQNEKLFF	TGTGCCAGCAGCCCCAGGGACAGACAAAATGAAAAACTGTTTTTT
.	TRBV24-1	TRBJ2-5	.	CATSDLTGTQYF	TGTGCCACCAGTGATTTGACGGGGACCCAGTACTTC
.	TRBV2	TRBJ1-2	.	CASRQTGVYGYTF	TGTGCCAGCAGACAGACAGGCGTCTATGGCTACACCTTC
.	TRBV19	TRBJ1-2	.	CASSNRTYGYTF	TGTGCCAGTAGTAACAGGACCTATGGCTACACCTTC
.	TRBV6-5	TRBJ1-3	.	CASTRGTGSGNTIYF	TGTGCCAGCACCCGGGGAACAGGGTCTGGAAACACCATATATTTT
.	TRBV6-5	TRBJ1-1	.	CASTNGVGNTEAFF	TGTGCCAGCACCAACGGGGTTGGGAACACTGAAGCTTTCTTT
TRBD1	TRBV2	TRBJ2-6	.	CASSEYRGSGANVLTF	TGTGCCAGCAGTGAATACAGGGGCTCTGGGGCCAACGTCCTGACTTTC
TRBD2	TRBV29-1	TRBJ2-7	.	CSAIHGLAGYSYEQYF	TGCAGCGCCATCCACGGACTAGCGGGTTACTCCTACGAGCAGTACTTC
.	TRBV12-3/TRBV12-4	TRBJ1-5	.	CASSWGVYQPQHF	TGTGCCAGCAGTTGGGGAGTTTATCAGCCCCAGCATTTT
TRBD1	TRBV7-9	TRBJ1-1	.	CASSTGDRDTEAFF	TGTGCCAGCAGCACCGGGGACAGGGACACTGAAGCTTTCTTT
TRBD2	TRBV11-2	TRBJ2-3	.	CASSLFQRGTNRGTDTQYF	TGTGCCAGCAGCTTATTTCAGCGGGGGACGAATCGCGGCACAGATACGCAGTATTTT
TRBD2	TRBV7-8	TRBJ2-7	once	CASSLGTSGLYEQYF	TGTGCCAGCAGCTTAGGAACTAGCGGGCTCTACGAGCAGTACTTC
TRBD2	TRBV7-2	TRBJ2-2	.	CASSLNSGGTGELFF	TGTGCCAGCAGCTTAAATAGCGGGGGAACCGGGGAGCTGTTTTTT
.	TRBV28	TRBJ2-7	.	CASSLQSVREQYF	TGTGCCAGCAGTTTACAATCCGTTCGGGAGCAGTACTTC
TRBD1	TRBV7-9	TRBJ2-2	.	CASSRSGTGLLAGELFF	TGTGCCAGCAGCCGATCCGGGACAGGGTTATTGGCGGGGGAGCTGTTTTTT
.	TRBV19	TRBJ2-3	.	CASSISSSSSTDTQYF	TGTGCCAGTAGTATCTCCTCTAGCTCTAGCACAGATACGCAGTATTTT
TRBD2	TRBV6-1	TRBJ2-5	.	CASSEYYSGVAGLPETQYF	TGTGCCAGCAGTGAATATTACTCGGGGGTAGCGGGACTTCCGGAGACCCAGTACTTC
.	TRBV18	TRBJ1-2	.	CASSPREGAEGYTF	TGTGCCAGCTCACCAAGGGAAGGGGCAGAAGGCTACACCTTC
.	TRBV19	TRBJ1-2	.	CASSTLGQRKNYGYTF	TGTGCCAGTAGTACCTTGGGGCAGAGAAAGAACTATGGCTACACCTTC
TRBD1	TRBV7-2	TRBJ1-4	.	CASSLARASGGEKLFF	TGTGCCAGCAGCTTAGCCCGGGCTTCAGGGGGTGAAAAACTGTTTTTT
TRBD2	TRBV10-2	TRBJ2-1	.	CASIRPGLDDNEQFF	TGCGCCAGCATACGGCCGGGACTAGATGACAATGAGCAGTTCTTC
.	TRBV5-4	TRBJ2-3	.	CASSPLAHSTDTQYF	TGTGCCAGCAGCCCCTTAGCGCATAGCACAGATACGCAGTATTTT
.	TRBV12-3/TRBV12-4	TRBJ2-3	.	CASSLGRGQYF	TGTGCCAGCAGTTTGGGTAGGGGGCAGTATTTT
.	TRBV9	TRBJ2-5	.	CASSAPGGAGETQYF	TGTGCCAGCAGCGCCCCGGGCGGGGCTGGGGAGACCCAGTACTTC
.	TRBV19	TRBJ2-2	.	CASSMRAGELFF	TGTGCCAGTAGTATGCGGGCCGGGGAGCTGTTTTTT
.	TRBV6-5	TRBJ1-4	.	CARTGESATNEKLFF	TGTGCCAGGACAGGTGAAAGCGCAACTAATGAAAAACTGTTTTTT
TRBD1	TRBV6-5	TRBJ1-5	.	CASSLTGDDQPQHF	TGTGCCAGCAGTCTTACAGGGGATGATCAGCCCCAGCATTTT
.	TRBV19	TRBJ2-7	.	CASAGPSSYEQYF	TGTGCCAGCGCAGGGCCTAGCTCCTACGAGCAGTACTTC
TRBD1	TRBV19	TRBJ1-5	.	CASSKGAGNQPQHF	TGTGCCAGTAGTAAGGGGGCGGGCAATCAGCCCCAGCATTTT
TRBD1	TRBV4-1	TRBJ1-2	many	CASSQPGQNLNGYTF	TGCGCCAGCAGCCAACCGGGACAGAACCTGAATGGCTACACCTTC
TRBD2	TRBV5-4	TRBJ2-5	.	CASSLGTREPETQYF	TGTGCCAGCAGCTTGGGGACGCGGGAGCCGGAGACCCAGTACTTC
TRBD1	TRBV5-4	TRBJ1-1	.	CASSLSGTGVTEAFF	TGTGCCAGCAGCTTGTCGGGGACAGGGGTCACTGAAGCTTTCTTT
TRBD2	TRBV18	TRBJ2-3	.	CASSPPAGGADTQYF	TGTGCCAGCTCACCACCGGCGGGAGGGGCAGATACGCAGTATTTT
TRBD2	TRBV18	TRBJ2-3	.	CASSPSGRTDTQYF	TGTGCCAGCTCACCTAGCGGGAGGACAGATACGCAGTATTTT